This T cell receptor (beta chain) appears in the sequencing data of a study of T-cell reconstitution after alpha-beta-depleted transplantation in children. General observations from the study: Several patients had high TCRbeta diversity at day 60; it came from surviving recipient T cells and thymic progenitors. Reportedly, roughly two months post-transplant, alpha-beta T cells arose from several hundred expanded graft clones. At one year after transplant, newly produced T cells mostly accounted for T-cell counts and diversity.

Unique molecular identifiers featured in how the TCRbeta library was prepared. From the PCR reads, TCRdb called clonotypes with MiXCR, one entry per CDR3 protein. The profile shows 250,000 or so distinct CDR3 sequences, roughly 8.2% of them singletons. Concerning this clonotype: The antigen remains unidentified. A read error may explain this, as a much larger clone is one base away.

This CDR3 is built from 13 residues. Germline assignment: CDR1 DFQATT and CDR2 SNEGSKA (reference sequence). Sequenced here: PBMCs, mostly from graft donor cells, sampled 180 days after TCRalphabeta/CD19-depleted stem cell transplant. The sequence was obtained from a male patient between 5 and 17 years old who had a stem cell transplant for acute lymphoblastic leukemia, so the T cells may come from the graft donor. V usage is TRBV20-1 and J usage is TRBJ2-7, with D possibly TRBD1 on 5 matching bases. For the CDR3, the DNA is TGCTGTGCTAGAGATCAGGGTACCTACGAGCAGTACTTC. This codes for CCARDQGTYEQYF.